Presented here are 14 T cell receptor beta chains from one specimen sequenced in a study of cytomegalovirus exposure and HLA in healthy donors. 60 Vbeta and 13 Jbeta primers were used in PCR. Sequencing used immunoSEQ multiplex PCR; TCRdb keeps in-frame clones, though not all of them. The repertoire has 120,000 to 150,000 clones, just over 70% of them found once; the top ten carry under 2%. Specimen: PBMCs. The receptors come from a woman between 25 and 40 years old in good health and CMV-seronegative.

This clone turned up a few times. The rearrangement uses TRBV6-5 and TRBJ1-5; D is undetermined. The germline V and J ends were trimmed by 6 bases and 5 bases, with 11 bases remaining between them. Germline V gene sequence: CDR1 MNHEY, CDR2 SVGAGI. The CDR3 runs 13 residues. The CDR3 here is CASSDTNHQPQHF. Here the CDR3 DNA reads TGTGCCAGCAGCGACACCAATCATCAGCCCCAGCATTTT.

The rearrangement uses TRBV9 and TRBJ2-1; D gene ambiguous. Germline V gene lookup returns CDR1 SGDLS and CDR2 YYNGEE. The length of the CDR3 is 15 residues. Trimming removed 0 bases from V and 0 bases from J, with 7 bases in between. This CDR3 is CASSVGVSSYNEQFF. CDR3 DNA: TGTGCCAGCAGCGTAGGAGTTAGCTCCTACAATGAGCAGTTCTTC.

V gene TRBV6-5 combines with J gene TRBJ2-5; 7 bases match TRBD1. The germline V gene has CDR1 MNHEY and CDR2 SVGAGI. The CDR3 is 14 amino acids. V shed 2 bases, J shed 4 bases, and the junction held 4 bases outside the gene matches. CDR3 loop: CASSYRDSGETQYF. Written as DNA, the CDR3 is TGTGCCAGCAGTTACCGGGACAGTGGAGAGACCCAGTACTTC.

The rearrangement uses TRBV19 and TRBJ1-3, with D tentatively TRBD1 (6 bases). V was trimmed by 6 bases and J by 0 bases, leaving 12 bases between them. This CDR3 has 15 amino acids. Per the germline V gene, CDR1 is LNHDA and CDR2 is SQIVND (reference sequence). CDR3 protein: CASRSTGSSGNTIYF. The CDR3, as DNA: TGTGCCAGTAGGAGTACAGGGTCCTCTGGAAACACCATATATTTT.

The chain couples TRBV19 to TRBJ2-5; a possible D gene is TRBD1 (5 bases). Germline V gene lookup returns CDR1 LNHDA and CDR2 SQIVND (reference sequence). This CDR3 has 11 residues. V was clipped by 7 bases and J by 4 bases, with 7 bases between them. Here the CDR3 reads CASTRGETQYF. The CDR3 coding sequence is TGTGCCAGTACAAGGGGAGAGACCCAGTACTTC.

The V call is TRBV4-2, the J call TRBJ2-3, with D tentatively TRBD2 (6 bases). Trimming took off 0 bases at V and 4 bases at J, with 14 bases between the two ends. CDR3 length equals 16 residues. Germline V gene data show CDR1 as LGHNA and CDR2 as YNFKEQ. The CDR3 DNA is TGTGCCAGCAGCCAAGACGTCCAGGGAGGTGCAGATACGCAGTATTTT. It yields the protein CASSQDVQGGADTQYF.

In its sample, this clone was seen a few times. This chain links TRBV9 with TRBJ2-3, with TRBD1 as a possible D gene (6 bases). The V end was cut by 8 bases, the J end by 4 bases, with 14 bases between. Germline V gene data show CDR1 as SGDLS and CDR2 as YYNGEE. CDR3 length: 13 amino acids. The CDR3, as DNA: TGTGCCAGTAGCCCCTACAGGGCAGATACGCAGTATTTT. This translates into CASSPYRADTQYF.

This clone was picked up one time. V and J are TRBV10-1 and TRBJ2-7, with D perhaps TRBD2 (5 bases). The CDR3 length is 15 residues. Trimming removed 3 bases from V and 6 bases from J, with 18 bases in between. The germline V gene encodes CDR1 WNHNN and CDR2 SYGVQD (reference sequence). The CDR3 region is CASSDPGKKASEQYF. CDR3 sequence (DNA): TGCGCCAGCAGTGACCCGGGAAAAAAAGCCTCCGAGCAGTACTTC.

This clone occurred a few times. The V call is TRBV14, the J call TRBJ2-3; a weak D match, TRBD2 (5 bases). There are 19 residues in the CDR3. With 4 bases removed from V and 0 bases from J, the gap between germline ends came to 23 bases. Germline V gene data show CDR1 as SGHDN and CDR2 as FVKESK. Here the CDR3 reads CASSPERTTRASSTDTQYF. Here the CDR3 DNA reads TGTGCCAGCAGCCCAGAGCGCACAACTAGGGCGTCTAGCACAGATACGCAGTATTTT. The entire variable domain, with the rest obtained from reference TRBV14 and TRBJ2-3, is as follows: EAGVTQFPSHSVIEKGQTVTLRCDPISGHDNLYWYRRVMGKEIKFLLHFVKESKQDESGMPNNRFLAERTGGTYSTLKVQPAELEDSGVYFCASSPERTTRASSTDTQYFGPGTRLTVL.

The V call is TRBV5-1, the J call TRBJ1-2; TRBD1 aligns across 8 bases. Germline V gene data show CDR1 as SGHRS and CDR2 as YFSETQ. The ends lost 4 bases at V and 0 bases at J; junction bases unmatched: 11. The CDR3 has 17 amino acids. The CDR3 DNA is TGCGCCAGCAGCACTAGTGGGGACAGGCTAGCTAACTATGGCTACACCTTC. Translating gives CASSTSGDRLANYGYTF. Full variable domain (remainder filled in from reference TRBV5-1 and TRBJ1-2): KAGVTQTPRYLIKTRGQQVTLSCSPISGHRSVSWYQQTPGQGLQFLFEYFSETQRNKGNFPGRFSGRQFSNSRSEMNVSTLELGDSALYLCASSTSGDRLANYGYTFGSGTRLTVV.

DNA of the CDR3: TGTGCCAGCAGACTAGCGGGGGACCCCACAGATACGCAGTATTTT. Translated: CASRLAGDPTDTQYF. This chain links TRBV6-5 with TRBJ2-3; 11 nucleotides agree with TRBD2. Germline V gene sequence: CDR1 MNHEY, CDR2 SVGAGI. This CDR3 is 15 amino acids long. With 6 bases clipped from V and 2 bases from J, the junction kept 4 bases outside the gene matches.

This clone was counted between two and nine times. The gene calls are TRBV28 and TRBJ1-4, with TRBD1 identical over 7 bases. The V segment lost 6 bases and the J segment 3 bases; nucleotides outside the gene matches: 4. The CDR3 has 14 residues. Per germline, CDR1 MDHEN and CDR2 SYDVKM. Written as DNA, the CDR3 is TGTGCCAGCAGGGCTACAGGGGCTAATGAAAAACTGTTTTTT. Encoded protein: CASRATGANEKLFF.

V is TRBV10-3 and J is TRBJ1-1; TRBD1 agrees at 7 bases. Germline V gene sequence: CDR1 ENHRY, CDR2 SYGVKD. The CDR3 extends over 12 amino acids. V lost 9 bases and J lost 11; bases outside the gene matches: 12. The CDR3 sequence is CAMSPGQMIAFF. In DNA form, the CDR3 reads TGTGCCATGTCCCCGGGACAGATGATCGCTTTCTTT.

V and J are TRBV18 and TRBJ2-7, with a weak D call TRBD1 (6 bases). Per germline, CDR1 KGHSH and CDR2 LQKENI. CDR3 length: 15 amino acids. V lost 1 base and J 0 bases, leaving 10 bases between the germline ends. CDR3 residues: CASSPRQGSSYEQYF. The DNA for the CDR3 is TGTGCCAGCTCACCACGGCAGGGGAGCTCCTACGAGCAGTACTTC.